A single sample gave rise to the 21 T cell receptor beta chains below, sequenced in a study of blood T cell repertoires in COVID-19 (dated by TCRdb to the early 2020s). Library generation was performed with the immunoSEQ multiplex PCR assay. TCRdb obtained this table from immuneACCESS and retained in-frame rearrangements with V and J assigned. These tables miss some clones; where compared with another copy, unresolved V genes account for less than half of the shortfall, and the remainder is unexplained. In this sample the table shows about 39,000 clones, about 88% of which occur a single time. The leading ten clones occupy around 2.4% of the sample. Specimen: peripheral blood. All receptors derive from a human donor in a cohort sampled during active COVID-19.

The chain is built from TRBV27 and TRBJ1-6; D may be TRBD1 (6 bases). Deletions cut 4 bases from V and 4 bases from J, with 17 bases between. Germline CDR1 MNHEY, CDR2 SMNVEV (reference sequence). The CDR3 contains 17 residues. The CDR3 nucleotides read TGTGCCAGCAGTTCCCATCAGGGGACCCTTTATAATTCACCCCTCCACTTT. Its protein is CASSSHQGTLYNSPLHF.

The chain combines TRBV4-1 with TRBJ1-4, with TRBD1 matching over 7 bases. This CDR3 region has 15 residues. Germline V CDR1 and CDR2: MGHRA, YSYEKL. Losses at the gene ends were 4 bases for V and 6 bases for J; bases not matched to a gene: 8. Written as DNA, the CDR3 is TGCGCCAGCAGCCCACAGGGGCCGCTTTATGAAAAACTGTTTTTT. Translated: CASSPQGPLYEKLFF.

V and J are TRBV5-1 and TRBJ1-1; perhaps TRBD1 as D (6 bases). The CDR3 length is 14 residues. The V end lost 5 bases, the J end lost 3 bases, and 14 bases lay between the germline ends. Germline V gene data show CDR1 as SGHRS and CDR2 as YFSETQ. Here the CDR3 DNA reads TGCGCCAGCAGATCAGGGGAGGGGTACACTGAAGCTTTCTTT. It translates to CASRSGEGYTEAFF.

The V call is TRBV5-4, the J call TRBJ2-3; D may be TRBD2 (7 bases). The germline V gene has CDR1 SGHNT and CDR2 YYREEE (reference sequence). With 6 bases removed from V and 1 base from J, the gap between germline ends came to 15 bases. This CDR3 contains 15 residues. The CDR3 loop reads CASTPGAGGTDTQYF. The CDR3 coding sequence is TGTGCCAGCACCCCGGGGGCGGGGGGCACAGATACGCAGTATTTT.

The chain is built from TRBV6-1 and TRBJ1-5; 7 nucleotides agree with TRBD1. Germline V lookup: CDR1 MNHNS, CDR2 SASEGT. V shed 3 bases, J shed 5 bases, and the junction held 10 bases outside the gene matches. The CDR3 has 16 amino acids. CDR3 residues: CASSESQRGGDQPQHF. CDR3 nucleotide sequence: TGTGCCAGCAGTGAGTCTCAGCGAGGGGGCGATCAGCCCCAGCATTTT.

CDR3 DNA: TGCGCCAGCAGCTTGGATCCAGCGGGGAATGAGCAGTTCTTC. This gives the protein CASSLDPAGNEQFF. This chain connects TRBV5-1 to TRBJ2-1; 7 nucleotides line up with TRBD2. The CDR3 is made up of 14 amino acids. Germline-derived CDR1 and CDR2 are SGHRS and YFSETQ. With 0 bases clipped from V and 7 bases from J, the junction kept 4 bases outside the gene matches.

The count of this clone is one. The chain links TRBV6-5 to TRBJ2-7, with TRBD1 matching over 7 bases. This CDR3 region has 14 residues. After removal of 2 bases from V and 3 bases from J, the junction contained 4 bases not matched to a gene. The germline gives CDR1 MNHEY, CDR2 SVGAGI. The chain's CDR3 is CASSYVAGGYEQYF. The CDR3 nucleotides are TGTGCCAGCAGTTACGTGGCAGGGGGCTACGAGCAGTACTTC.

J is TRBJ1-6 and V is TRBV18, with a possible D match to TRBD1 (5 bases). There are 15 residues in the CDR3. Germline CDR1 reads KGHSH; CDR2 reads LQKENI. Trimming stripped 1 base from V and 5 bases from J, with 9 bases between. The CDR3 loop is CASSPQQGNNSPLHF. In DNA, the CDR3 is TGTGCCAGCTCACCACAGCAGGGAAATAATTCACCCCTCCACTTT.

The CDR3 is CAWSVSGVGDTQYF. In DNA, the CDR3 is TGTGCCTGGAGTGTATCCGGGGTTGGTGATACGCAGTATTTT. The chain has TRBV30 and TRBJ2-3, with D tentatively TRBD2 (5 bases). The CDR3 spans 14 residues. Germline-derived CDR1 and CDR2 are GTSNPN and SVGIG (reference sequence). V was cut by 0 bases and J by 6 bases, with 13 bases left in between.

This rearrangement joins TRBV12-3 or TRBV12-4 to TRBJ1-2; D is ambiguous. The ends were cut back, 4 bases at V and 8 bases at J, with 11 bases in the middle. The CDR3 sequence is 12 residues long. Here the CDR3 DNA reads TGTGCCAGCAGTTCCGGGATAATGGGCTACACCTTC. Amino acid sequence: CASSSGIMGYTF.

This chain links TRBV30 with TRBJ1-5; 10 nucleotides line up with TRBD1. The CDR3 consists of 12 residues. Per germline, CDR1 GTSNPN and CDR2 SVGIG (reference sequence). The V and J ends lost 7 bases and 9 bases, in that order; junction bases with no gene match: 6. The CDR3 spells CALGQGSGPQHF. The CDR3 DNA follows: TGTGCCTTGGGACAGGGGTCGGGGCCCCAGCATTTT.

The chain links TRBV30 to TRBJ2-5; 7 bases line up with TRBD1. The CDR3 covers 10 residues. V was clipped by 5 bases and J by 14 bases; unmatched bases: 8. The germline V gene encodes CDR1 GTSNPN and CDR2 SVGIG (reference sequence). CDR3 residues: CAWVGTVPYF. CDR3 nucleotide sequence: TGTGCCTGGGTCGGGACAGTCCCCTACTTC. Full variable domain (outside the CDR3, taken from reference TRBV30 and TRBJ2-5): SQTIHQWPATLVQPVGSPLSLECTVEGTSNPNLYWYRQAAGRGLQLLFYSVGIGQISSEVPQNLSASRPQDRQFILSSKKLLLSDSGFYLCAWVGTVPYFGPGTRLLVL.

The chain carries TRBV7-6 and TRBJ1-2; D perhaps matches TRBD1 (6 bases). The V and J ends lost 5 bases and 2 bases respectively, with 12 bases between them. This CDR3 has 14 amino acids. CDR1 and CDR2 (germline): SGHVS, FNYEAQ. CDR3 bases: TGTGCCAGCAGCCGGGACATCGGAAACTATGGCTACACCTTC. Translation: CASSRDIGNYGYTF. The complete variable domain, with remaining parts taken from reference TRBV7-6 and TRBJ1-2, reads GAGVSQSPRYKVTKRGQDVALRCDPISGHVSLYWYRQALGQGPEFLTYFNYEAQQDKSGLPNDRFSAERPEGSISTLTIQRTEQRDSAMYRCASSRDIGNYGYTFGSGTRLTVV.

This sequence joins TRBV10-3 and TRBJ2-2, with a tentative D call TRBD1 (5 bases). V shed 5 bases and J shed 1 base, with 8 bases lying between them. The CDR3 spans 14 residues. Germline V gene data show CDR1 as ENHRY and CDR2 as SYGVKD. The CDR3 DNA reads TGTGCCATCAGTTCAGGGATGAACACCGGGGAGCTGTTTTTT. Residues: CAISSGMNTGELFF.

The rearrangement joins TRBV18 to TRBJ2-5, with D perhaps TRBD1 (6 bases). CDR3 size: 14 residues. V dropped 4 bases and J dropped 5 bases, with 14 bases sitting between them. Germline CDR1 reads KGHSH; CDR2 reads LQKENI. CDR3 sequence: CASSLIQGWETQYF. In nucleotides, the CDR3 is TGTGCCAGCTCACTTATACAGGGATGGGAGACCCAGTACTTC.

The V gene is TRBV2, the J gene TRBJ2-1; 12 nucleotides align to TRBD2. After removal of 6 bases from V and 3 bases from J, the junction contained 6 bases not matched to a gene. CDR1 is SNHLY, CDR2 FYNNEI, per germline. The CDR3 is 16 residues long. The CDR3 protein is CASSGPTSGSYNEQFF. CDR3 in DNA: TGTGCCAGCAGCGGCCCGACTAGCGGGAGCTACAATGAGCAGTTCTTC.

This chain joins TRBV14 and TRBJ1-2; TRBD1 is a possible D gene (5 bases). V was trimmed by 4 bases and J by 2 bases, leaving 14 bases between them. This CDR3 has 15 residues. Germline V gene data show CDR1 as SGHDN and CDR2 as FVKESK. The CDR3 loop reads CASSLRQGWNYGYTF. The CDR3 DNA sequence: TGTGCCAGCAGCCTGAGGCAGGGCTGGAACTATGGCTACACCTTC.

The chain has TRBV12-3 or TRBV12-4 and TRBJ2-1; D call uncertain. The germline V and J ends were trimmed by 6 bases and 7 bases, with 7 bases remaining between them. CDR3 length: 11 amino acids. CDR3 nucleotides: TGTGCCAGCAGAACAGAAAATGAGCAGTTCTTC. This gives the protein CASRTENEQFF.

The chain recombines TRBV29-1 with TRBJ2-1, with 8 bases lining up with TRBD2. The CDR3 loop spans 15 amino acids. The J segment lost 9 bases and the V segment lost 0 bases, leaving 10 bases of the junction unmatched. Germline CDR1 reads SQVTM; CDR2 reads ANQGSEA. The CDR3 DNA reads TGCAGCGTTGAAGAGGGAGGGACCCGGGGGGGTGAGCAGTTCTTC. This sequence encodes CSVEEGGTRGGEQFF.

This chain uses TRBV5-1 with TRBJ1-5; D unclear. CDR1 SGHRS and CDR2 YFSETQ come from the germline V gene. Deletions cut 2 bases from V and 2 bases from J, with 5 bases between. The CDR3 runs 13 residues. The CDR3 here is CASSFGGNQPQHF. Here the CDR3 DNA reads TGCGCCAGCAGCTTTGGAGGCAATCAGCCCCAGCATTTT.

This sequence joins TRBV10-2 and TRBJ2-2; 7 bases fit TRBD1. This CDR3 region has 16 residues. Germline CDR1 is WSHSY and CDR2 is SAAADI. V was pared by 5 bases and J by 0 bases, with 6 bases of the junction left unmatched. The CDR3 DNA reads as TGCGCCAGCAGTCCACTGGGACAGCCGAACACCGGGGAGCTGTTTTTT. This gives the protein CASSPLGQPNTGELFF.